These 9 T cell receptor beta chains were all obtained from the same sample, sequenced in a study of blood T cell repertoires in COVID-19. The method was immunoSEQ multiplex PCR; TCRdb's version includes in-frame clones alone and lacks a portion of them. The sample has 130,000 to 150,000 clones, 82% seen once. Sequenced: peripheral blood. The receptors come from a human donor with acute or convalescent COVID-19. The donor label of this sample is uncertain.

The CDR3 sequence is CASRLLLQGGTEAFF. DNA of the CDR3: TGTGCCAGCAGACTCCTTCTACAGGGTGGCACTGAAGCTTTCTTT. V usage is TRBV2 and J usage is TRBJ1-1, with D perhaps TRBD1 (6 bases). Between the trimmed V and J ends, which lost 6 bases and 4 bases, there was a span of 18 bases. The V gene's germline CDR1 is SNHLY and CDR2 FYNNEI. The CDR3 is made up of 15 amino acids.

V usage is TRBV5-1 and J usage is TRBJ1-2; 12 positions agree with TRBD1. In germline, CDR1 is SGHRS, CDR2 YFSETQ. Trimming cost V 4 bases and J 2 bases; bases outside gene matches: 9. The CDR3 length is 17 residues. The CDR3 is CASSPGQGAFANYGYTF. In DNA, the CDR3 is TGCGCCAGCAGCCCGGGACAGGGGGCTTTCGCCAACTATGGCTACACCTTC.

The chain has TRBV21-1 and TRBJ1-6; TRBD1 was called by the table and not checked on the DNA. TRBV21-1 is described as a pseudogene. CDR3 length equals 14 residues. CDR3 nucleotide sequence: TGTGCCAGCAGCAAAGCGATGGTCAGTTCACCCCTCCACTTT. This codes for CASSKAMVSSPLHF.

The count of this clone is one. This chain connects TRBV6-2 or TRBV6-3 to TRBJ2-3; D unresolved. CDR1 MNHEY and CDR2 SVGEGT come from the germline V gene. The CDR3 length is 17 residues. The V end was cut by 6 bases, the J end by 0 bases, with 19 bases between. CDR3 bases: TGTGCCAGCAGCCGTGGTCGACTGTTTCTGAGCACAGATACGCAGTATTTT. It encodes CASSRGRLFLSTDTQYF.

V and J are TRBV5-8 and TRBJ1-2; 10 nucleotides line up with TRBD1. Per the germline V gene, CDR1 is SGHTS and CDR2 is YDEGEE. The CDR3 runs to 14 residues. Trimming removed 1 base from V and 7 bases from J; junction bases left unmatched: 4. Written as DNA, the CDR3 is TGTGCCAGCAGCTTGAAGACAGGGGGCTTTGGCTACACCTTC. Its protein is CASSLKTGGFGYTF.

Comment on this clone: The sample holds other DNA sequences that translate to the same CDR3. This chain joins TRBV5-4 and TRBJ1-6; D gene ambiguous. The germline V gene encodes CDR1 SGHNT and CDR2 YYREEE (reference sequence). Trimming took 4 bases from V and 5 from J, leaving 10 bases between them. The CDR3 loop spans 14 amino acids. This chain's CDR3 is CASSRGSNNSPLHF. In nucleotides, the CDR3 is TGTGCCAGCAGCCGGGGAAGTAATAATTCACCCCTCCACTTT.

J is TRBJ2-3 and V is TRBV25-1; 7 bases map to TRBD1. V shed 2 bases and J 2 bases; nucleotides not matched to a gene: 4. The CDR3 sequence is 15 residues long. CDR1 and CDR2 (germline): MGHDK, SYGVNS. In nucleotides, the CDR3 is TGTGCCAGCAGTGAAACAGGGGACGTCACAGATACGCAGTATTTT. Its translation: CASSETGDVTDTQYF.

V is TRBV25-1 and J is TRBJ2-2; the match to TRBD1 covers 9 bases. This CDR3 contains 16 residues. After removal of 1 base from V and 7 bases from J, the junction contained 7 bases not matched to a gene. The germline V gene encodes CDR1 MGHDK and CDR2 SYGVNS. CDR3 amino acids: CASSEWTGVLGGELFF. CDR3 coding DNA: TGTGCCAGCAGTGAATGGACAGGGGTTTTGGGCGGGGAGCTGTTTTTT.

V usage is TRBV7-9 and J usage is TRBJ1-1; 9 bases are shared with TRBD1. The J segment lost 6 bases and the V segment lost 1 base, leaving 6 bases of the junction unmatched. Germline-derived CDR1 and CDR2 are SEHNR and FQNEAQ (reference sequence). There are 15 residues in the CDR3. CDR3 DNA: TGTGCCAGCAGCTTAGGGGACAGGGCAGGTGCTGAAGCTTTCTTT. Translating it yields CASSLGDRAGAEAFF.